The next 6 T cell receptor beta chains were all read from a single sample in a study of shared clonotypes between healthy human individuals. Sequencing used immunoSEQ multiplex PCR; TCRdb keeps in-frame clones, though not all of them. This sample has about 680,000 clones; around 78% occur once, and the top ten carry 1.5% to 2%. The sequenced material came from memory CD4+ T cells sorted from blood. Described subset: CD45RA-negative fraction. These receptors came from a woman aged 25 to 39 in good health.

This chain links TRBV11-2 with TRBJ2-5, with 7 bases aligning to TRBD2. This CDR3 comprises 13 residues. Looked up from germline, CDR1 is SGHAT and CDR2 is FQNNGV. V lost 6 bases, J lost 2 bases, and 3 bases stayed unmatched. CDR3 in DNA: TGTGCCAGCAGAAGCGGGGATCAAGAGACCCAGTACTTC. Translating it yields CASRSGDQETQYF.

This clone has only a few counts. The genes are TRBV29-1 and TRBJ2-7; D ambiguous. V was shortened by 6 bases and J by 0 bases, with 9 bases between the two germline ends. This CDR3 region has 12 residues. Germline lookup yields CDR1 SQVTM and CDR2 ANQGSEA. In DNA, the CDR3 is TGCAGCGTCACTACCTACTCCTACGAGCAGTACTTC. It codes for CSVTTYSYEQYF.

CDR3 sequence reads: CASSSHMTGGFPEAFF. CDR3 nucleotide sequence: TGTGCCAGCAGTTCGCACATGACAGGGGGCTTTCCTGAAGCTTTCTTT. The genes are TRBV6-6 and TRBJ1-1; 10 bases fit TRBD1. Germline V lookup: CDR1 MNHNY, CDR2 SVGAGI (reference sequence). This CDR3 spans 16 amino acids. V was clipped by 4 bases and J by 6 bases; unmatched bases: 11.

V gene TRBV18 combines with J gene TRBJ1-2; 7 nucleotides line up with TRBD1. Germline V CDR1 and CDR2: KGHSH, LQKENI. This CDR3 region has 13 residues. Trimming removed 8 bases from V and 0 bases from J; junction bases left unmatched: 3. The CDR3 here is CASAGTANYGYTF. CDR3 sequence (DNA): TGTGCCAGCGCTGGGACAGCTAACTATGGCTACACCTTC.

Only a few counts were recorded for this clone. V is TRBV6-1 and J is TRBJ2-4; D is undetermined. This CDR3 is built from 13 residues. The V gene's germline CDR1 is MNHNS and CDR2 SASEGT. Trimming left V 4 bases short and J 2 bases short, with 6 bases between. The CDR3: CASSGVPKNIQYF. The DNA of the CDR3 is TGTGCCAGCAGTGGGGTGCCCAAAAACATTCAGTACTTC.

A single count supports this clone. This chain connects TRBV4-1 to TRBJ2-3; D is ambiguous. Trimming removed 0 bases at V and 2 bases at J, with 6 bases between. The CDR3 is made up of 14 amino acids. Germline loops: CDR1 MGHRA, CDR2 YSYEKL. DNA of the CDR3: TGCGCCAGCAGCCAAGAAGGGCACACAGATACGCAGTATTTT. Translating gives CASSQEGHTDTQYF.